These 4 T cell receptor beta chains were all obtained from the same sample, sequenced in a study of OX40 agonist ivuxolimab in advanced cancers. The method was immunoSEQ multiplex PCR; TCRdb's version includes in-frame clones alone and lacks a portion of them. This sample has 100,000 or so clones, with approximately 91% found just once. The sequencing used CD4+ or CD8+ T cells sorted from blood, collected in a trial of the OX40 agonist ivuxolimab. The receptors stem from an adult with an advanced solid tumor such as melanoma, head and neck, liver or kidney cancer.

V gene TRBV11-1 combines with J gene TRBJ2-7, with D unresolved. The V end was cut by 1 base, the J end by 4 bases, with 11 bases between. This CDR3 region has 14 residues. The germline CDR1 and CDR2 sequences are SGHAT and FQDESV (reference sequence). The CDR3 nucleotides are TGTGCCAGCAGCTTAGGCAAGAAGGGTTACGAGCAGTACTTC. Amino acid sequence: CASSLGKKGYEQYF.

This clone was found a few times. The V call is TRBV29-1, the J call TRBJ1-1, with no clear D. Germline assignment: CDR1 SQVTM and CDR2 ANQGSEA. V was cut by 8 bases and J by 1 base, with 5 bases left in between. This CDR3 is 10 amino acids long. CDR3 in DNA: TGCAGCATAGGGAACACTGAAGCTTTCTTT. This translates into CSIGNTEAFF.

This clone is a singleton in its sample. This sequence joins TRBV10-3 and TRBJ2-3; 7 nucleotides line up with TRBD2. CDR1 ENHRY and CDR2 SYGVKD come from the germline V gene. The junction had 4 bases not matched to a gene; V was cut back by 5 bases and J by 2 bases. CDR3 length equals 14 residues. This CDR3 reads CAISKGLDTDTQYF. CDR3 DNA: TGTGCCATCAGTAAAGGACTAGACACAGATACGCAGTATTTT.

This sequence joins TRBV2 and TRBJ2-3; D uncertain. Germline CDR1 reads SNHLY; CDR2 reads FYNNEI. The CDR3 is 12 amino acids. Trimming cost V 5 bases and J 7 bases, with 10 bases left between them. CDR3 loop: CASSPTRNTQYF. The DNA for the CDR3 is TGTGCCAGCAGTCCCACCCGTAATACGCAGTATTTT.